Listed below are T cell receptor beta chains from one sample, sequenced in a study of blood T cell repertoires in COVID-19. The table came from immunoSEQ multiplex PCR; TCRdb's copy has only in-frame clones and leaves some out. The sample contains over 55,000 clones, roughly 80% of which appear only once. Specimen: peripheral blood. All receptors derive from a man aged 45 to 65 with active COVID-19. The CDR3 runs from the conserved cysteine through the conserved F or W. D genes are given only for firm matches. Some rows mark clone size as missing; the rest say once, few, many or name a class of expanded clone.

CSVRIQGDTEAFF,TGCAGCGTCAGAATACAGGGGGACACTGAAGCTTTCTTT,.,TRBV29-1,TRBD1,TRBJ1-1
CASSLSGPAGTDTQYF,TGTGCCAGCAGCTTAAGTGGCCCAGCGGGCACAGATACGCAGTATTTT,.,TRBV7-9,.,TRBJ2-3
CASSQDATVFYGYTF,TGCGCCAGCAGCCAAGATGCAACAGTCTTCTATGGCTACACCTTC,.,TRBV4-1,.,TRBJ1-2
CASTNRGQDEQYF,TGTGCCAGTACTAACAGGGGCCAGGACGAGCAGTACTTC,.,TRBV19,TRBD1,TRBJ2-7
CASSLGTAVSGANVLTF,TGCGCCAGCAGCTTGGGAACAGCTGTCTCTGGGGCCAACGTCCTGACTTTC,.,TRBV5-1,.,TRBJ2-6
CASQVGVYNEQFF,TGTGCCAGCCAAGTTGGAGTCTACAATGAGCAGTTCTTC,.,TRBV18,.,TRBJ2-1
CASSDRDRGYNEQFF,TGCGCCAGCAGCGACCGGGACAGGGGCTACAATGAGCAGTTCTTC,.,TRBV5-1,TRBD1,TRBJ2-1
CASSLLVGTGELFF,TGCGCCAGCAGCCTTTTGGTCGGCACCGGGGAGCTGTTTTTT,.,TRBV4-1,.,TRBJ2-2
CASSVDRQPQHF,TGTGCCAGCAGCGTAGACAGGCAGCCCCAGCATTTT,.,TRBV7-2,.,TRBJ1-5
CASSDLGANNEQFF,TGCGCCAGCAGTGATTTAGGGGCGAATAATGAGCAGTTCTTC,.,TRBV10-1,.,TRBJ2-1
CASSPGLAAYEQYF,TGTGCCAGCAGCCCCGGACTAGCGGCCTACGAGCAGTACTTC,.,TRBV7-2,TRBD2,TRBJ2-7
CASRLTNAVWQPQHF,TGTGCCAGCAGATTAACCAACGCGGTTTGGCAGCCCCAGCATTTT,.,TRBV7-2,.,TRBJ1-5
CASSALTGTGIVNTQYF,TGTGCCAGCTCCGCATTAACGGGGACAGGGATTGTAAATACGCAGTATTTT,.,TRBV18,TRBD1,TRBJ2-3
CASSQSPGQGRAGGSYNEQFF,TGTGCCAGCAGCCAATCTCCGGGACAGGGTCGAGCGGGTGGATCCTACAATGAGCAGTTCTTC,once,TRBV3-1/TRBV3-2,TRBD1,TRBJ2-1
CASSRRLPGQADPMNTEAFF,TGCGCCAGCAGCCGCCGATTACCGGGACAGGCGGACCCTATGAACACTGAAGCTTTCTTT,.,TRBV5-1,TRBD1,TRBJ1-1
CASRQGTNTEAFF,TGTGCCAGCAGACAGGGGACCAACACTGAAGCTTTCTTT,.,TRBV12-3/TRBV12-4,TRBD1,TRBJ1-1
CASSDRQGWNGYTF,TGTGCCAGCTCAGATCGACAGGGGTGGAACGGCTACACCTTC,.,TRBV18,TRBD1,TRBJ1-2